The next 22 T cell receptor beta chains were all read from a single sample in a study of cytomegalovirus exposure and HLA in healthy donors. Primers for the PCR totalled 60 Vbeta and 13 Jbeta. Clones were sequenced by immunoSEQ multiplex PCR, and TCRdb holds only the in-frame ones, with some missing. Of approximately 160,000 clones listed, 60% to 80% are singletons. Sequences were obtained from PBMCs. The receptors shown here come from a male donor in good health and CMV-seronegative.

The rearrangement joins TRBV4-3 to TRBJ2-7; TRBD2 matches at 7 bases. The V gene's germline CDR1 is LGHNA and CDR2 YSLEER. The CDR3 sequence is 16 residues long. Trimming removed 0 bases from V and 0 bases from J; junction bases left unmatched: 5. In nucleotides, the CDR3 is TGCGCCAGCAGCCAAGACCGGACTAGTCCCTCCTACGAGCAGTACTTC. Its translation: CASSQDRTSPSYEQYF.

This rearrangement joins TRBV4-2 to TRBJ2-3, with a tentative D call TRBD1 (5 bases). Germline values: CDR1 LGHNA, CDR2 YNFKEQ. The V and J ends lost 1 base and 6 bases respectively, with 14 bases between them. The CDR3 covers 15 residues. CDR3 DNA: TGTGCCAGCAGCCAAGTCGGGCAGGGTTTGGATACGCAGTATTTT. Translated, it gives CASSQVGQGLDTQYF.

In nucleotides, the CDR3 is TGTGCCAGTAGTGCCCGACAGGGGGCACGGAGTCAGCCCCAGCATTTT. Its translation is CASSARQGARSQPQHF. This chain uses TRBV19 with TRBJ1-5; TRBD1 matches 10 bases. With V trimmed by 5 bases and J by 6 bases, 10 bases remained unmatched. The CDR3 length is 16 residues. CDR1 is LNHDA and CDR2 is SQIVND in the germline V gene (reference sequence).

J is TRBJ2-1 and V is TRBV28; 10 nucleotides match TRBD2. The CDR3 contains 14 residues. V trimming: 8 bases; J trimming: 9 bases; junction bases outside the gene matches: 10. CDR1 is MDHEN and CDR2 is SYDVKM in the germline V gene. The CDR3 DNA sequence: TGTGCCAGCCGTCTAAGCGGGGGGGCGATTGAGCAGTTCTTC. Protein sequence: CASRLSGGAIEQFF.

This rearrangement joins TRBV27 to TRBJ2-7; 9 bases line up with TRBD1. Germline loops: CDR1 MNHEY, CDR2 SMNVEV (reference sequence). The CDR3 extends over 15 amino acids. Unmatched junction bases numbered 9, after V lost 6 bases and J lost 3 bases. In DNA form, the CDR3 reads TGTGCCAGCAGACGGACAGGGGAATATCTCTACGAGCAGTACTTC. It translates to CASRRTGEYLYEQYF.

The chain combines TRBV12-5 with TRBJ1-1, with a tentative D call TRBD1 (5 bases). The V and J ends lost 1 base and 0 bases respectively, with 9 bases between them. The germline V gene encodes CDR1 LGHNT and CDR2 FRNRAP. The CDR3 is 15 residues long. The CDR3 DNA sequence: TGTGCTAGTGGTTTGGGGGGGGGTCTGAACACTGAAGCTTTCTTT. Encoded protein: CASGLGGGLNTEAFF.

CDR3 nucleotides: TGTGCCACCAGCAGAGATCTGGGACAGGAGGGAGGCACTGAAGCTTTCTTT. This translates into CATSRDLGQEGGTEAFF. The gene calls are TRBV15 and TRBJ1-1; 8 bases fit TRBD1. This CDR3 contains 17 residues. Germline V gene lookup returns CDR1 LNHNV and CDR2 YYDKDF (reference sequence). The junction had 10 bases not matched to a gene; V was cut back by 0 bases and J by 4 bases.

The genes are TRBV4-3 and TRBJ2-3, with unresolved D. The CDR3 totals 12 residues. V was trimmed by 0 bases and J by 6 bases, leaving 4 bases between them. Germline CDR1 is LGHNA and CDR2 is YSLEER. CDR3 sequence reads: CASSQESDTQYF. CDR3 bases: TGCGCCAGCAGCCAAGAATCTGATACGCAGTATTTT.

The DNA of the CDR3 is TGTGCCAGCAGCTTGCCTAGCGGGAGCAATGAGCAGTTCTTC. It codes for CASSLPSGSNEQFF. The rearrangement links TRBV5-4 to TRBJ2-1; 10 nucleotides match TRBD2. This CDR3 comprises 14 residues. Germline CDR1 and CDR2: SGHNT and YYREEE (reference sequence). V trimming: 1 base; J trimming: 6 bases; junction bases outside the gene matches: 1.

The rearrangement joins TRBV5-1 to TRBJ2-3; the D gene is possibly TRBD2 (7 bases). Germline values: CDR1 SGHRS, CDR2 YFSETQ. The CDR3 totals 16 residues. The ends were cut back, 4 bases at V and 0 bases at J, with 15 bases in the middle. CDR3 sequence reads: CASSRFGGPSTDTQYF. The CDR3, as DNA: TGCGCCAGCAGCAGATTCGGGGGGCCTAGCACAGATACGCAGTATTTT.

The chain recombines TRBV28 with TRBJ1-5; D unresolved. Trimming removed 6 bases at V and 1 base at J, with 4 bases between. The germline V gene has CDR1 MDHEN and CDR2 SYDVKM. The CDR3 totals 12 residues. In DNA, the CDR3 is TGTGCCAGCAGCCAAAGCAATCAGCCCCAGCATTTT. It codes for CASSQSNQPQHF. Drawing the rest from reference TRBV28 and TRBJ1-5, the complete variable domain is DVKVTQSSRYLVKRTGEKVFLECVQDMDHENMFWYRQDPGLGLRLIYFSYDVKMKEKGDIPEGYSVSREKKERFSLILESASTNQTSMYLCASSQSNQPQHFGDGTRLSIL.

J is TRBJ2-2 and V is TRBV6-1; possible D gene TRBD2, 6 bases. The germline V gene encodes CDR1 MNHNS and CDR2 SASEGT. V lost 4 bases, J lost 3 bases, and 15 bases lay in between. The CDR3 runs to 16 residues. CDR3 nucleotides: TGTGCCAGCAGTGGGAGGGTAGCGGCACACACCGGGGAGCTGTTTTTT. Translation gives CASSGRVAAHTGELFF.

V is TRBV28 and J is TRBJ2-7; 9 bases line up with TRBD2. Germline loops: CDR1 MDHEN, CDR2 SYDVKM. Unmatched junction bases numbered 9, after V lost 6 bases and J lost 6 bases. The CDR3 consists of 14 residues. The CDR3 sequence is CASRGAPAGGEQYF. The CDR3 DNA reads TGTGCCAGCAGGGGGGCTCCAGCGGGAGGCGAGCAGTACTTC.

The chain couples TRBV5-4 to TRBJ2-3; 13 nucleotides agree with TRBD2. V lost 4 bases and J lost 2; bases outside the gene matches: 7. The germline V gene encodes CDR1 SGHNT and CDR2 YYREEE (reference sequence). This CDR3 region has 17 residues. The CDR3 nucleotides are TGTGCCAGCAGCCGGGGACTAGCGGGAAGCAACACAGATACGCAGTATTTT. Its protein product is CASSRGLAGSNTDTQYF.

The DNA of the CDR3 is TGTGCCAGCAGTTTGTGGCAGGGTTCTAATGAAAAACTGTTTTTT. Residues: CASSLWQGSNEKLFF. The chain is built from TRBV6-5 and TRBJ1-4; tentative D call: TRBD1 (5 bases). The V gene lost 4 bases and the J gene lost 3 bases, with 12 bases spanning the gap. Germline CDR1 is MNHEY and CDR2 is SVGAGI. The CDR3 has 15 amino acids.

This clone turned up a few times. The V and J genes are TRBV29-1 and TRBJ1-1, with no clear D. The CDR3 length is 11 residues. Looked up from germline, CDR1 is SQVTM and CDR2 is ANQGSEA. V shed 4 bases and J shed 5 bases, with 8 bases lying between them. The CDR3 nucleotides read TGCAGCGTTGGGGAGTGGACTGAAGCTTTCTTT. Protein product: CSVGEWTEAFF.

The chain links TRBV6-5 to TRBJ2-2, with D tentatively TRBD2 (6 bases). Trimming pared 11 bases from V and 0 bases from J, leaving 13 bases between. The V gene's germline CDR1 is MNHEY and CDR2 SVGAGI. The CDR3 runs to 14 residues. The CDR3 nucleotides read TGTGCCTCACGGGGGACCGCGAACACCGGGGAGCTGTTTTTT. It encodes CASRGTANTGELFF.

The V and J genes are TRBV19 and TRBJ1-4; 9 bases map to TRBD1. The V and J ends lost 7 bases and 6 bases, in that order; junction bases with no gene match: 6. The CDR3 is 14 residues long. CDR1 is LNHDA, CDR2 SQIVND, per germline (reference sequence). CDR3 DNA: TGTGCCAGTAAATTCTGGACAGGGGATGAAAAACTGTTTTTT. This encodes CASKFWTGDEKLFF.

V usage is TRBV7-9 and J usage is TRBJ2-5; D remains ambiguous. The DNA end favors TRBJ2-7, so the J call may be wrong. The germline gives CDR1 SEHNR, CDR2 FQNEAQ (reference sequence). The CDR3 has 14 amino acids. This CDR3 is CASSLGANTYEQYF. The CDR3 DNA sequence: TGTGCCAGCAGCTTAGGTGCAAATACCTACGAGCAGTACTTC.

This clone was counted between two and nine times. The chain has TRBV5-3 and TRBJ2-1; 13 bases are a match to TRBD2. TRBV5-3 is given ORF status, its function remaining uncertain. Losses at the gene ends were 4 bases for V and 6 bases for J; bases not matched to a gene: 4. The CDR3 is made up of 15 amino acids. Here the CDR3 reads CARSPGTSGINEQFF. The CDR3, as DNA: TGTGCCAGAAGCCCGGGGACTAGCGGGATCAATGAGCAGTTCTTC.

Only a few counts were recorded for this clone. V is TRBV5-1 and J is TRBJ2-7; weak D call: TRBD2 (6 bases). V dropped 3 bases and J dropped 0 bases, with 16 bases sitting between them. The CDR3 has 16 amino acids. Germline values: CDR1 SGHRS, CDR2 YFSETQ. The CDR3 DNA follows: TGCGCCAGCAGCTCGGGAGTACAAAGGAGCTCCTACGAGCAGTACTTC. It codes for CASSSGVQRSSYEQYF. Full variable domain (outside the CDR3, taken from reference TRBV5-1 and TRBJ2-7): KAGVTQTPRYLIKTRGQQVTLSCSPISGHRSVSWYQQTPGQGLQFLFEYFSETQRNKGNFPGRFSGRQFSNSRSEMNVSTLELGDSALYLCASSSGVQRSSYEQYFGPGTRLTVT.

The chain is built from TRBV5-6 and TRBJ1-5; no clear D gene. The CDR3 covers 14 residues. Trimming took off 5 bases at V and 8 bases at J, with 17 bases between the two ends. Per germline, CDR1 SGHDT and CDR2 YYEEEE. CDR3 loop: CASSFLPLGEPQHF. Here the CDR3 DNA reads TGTGCCAGCAGTTTCCTCCCTCTTGGAGAGCCCCAGCATTTT. The full variable domain, rest sourced from reference TRBV5-6 and TRBJ1-5, is DAGVTQSPTHLIKTRGQQVTLRCSPKSGHDTVSWYQQALGQGPQFIFQYYEEEERQRGNFPDRFSGHQFPNYSSELNVNALLLGDSALYLCASSFLPLGEPQHFGDGTRLSIL.